The following is a TCR beta chain sequence with its context. The antigen remains undetermined. The trim removed 0 bases at V and 8 bases at J, leaving 8 bases unmatched. Germline loops: CDR1 MNHNS, CDR2 SASEGT. The CDR3 runs 17 residues. Isolation per sample recovered at least 7 million PBMCs. The authors extracted at least 5 micrograms of total RNA per sample. The data are from a study of blood T cells in healthy people across ages. Study in general: Per two T cells, template switching captured roughly one barcoded beta molecule. General observations from the study: Aged donors had fewer naive CD4+ cells and lower diversity than long-lived donors.

It was with a sample-barcoded 5' primer and a J-beta primer mix that a second PCR of roughly 7 to 11 cycles was run. One entry per CDR3 protein, called by TCRdb with MiXCR from the 5' RACE reads. Here the sample spans about 1 million distinct CDR3 sequences, 40% to 55% being singletons. This receptor was obtained from a woman aged 55-70 years in good health. V and J are TRBV6-1 and TRBJ2-3; TRBD2 matches at 13 bases. The material sequenced was blood. CDR3 sequence reads: CASSEALWGTSGITQYF. The CDR3 DNA reads as TGTGCCAGCAGTGAAGCGCTTTGGGGGACTAGCGGGATTACGCAGTATTTT.